The T cell receptor (beta chain) under discussion was sequenced for a study of cytomegalovirus exposure and HLA in healthy donors. Overall study findings and caveats: The study recorded around 160 TCR beta chains that were cytomegalovirus-associated. An analysis done earlier found most TCR beta V segments productive about 87% or about 30% of the time.

Germline V gene data show CDR1 as MNHEY and CDR2 as SVGAGI. The CDR3 sequence is 15 residues long. PCR amplification relied on 60 Vbeta primers (plus 13 Jbeta primers). The data were produced by immunoSEQ multiplex PCR, yet TCRdb's version contains in-frame clones alone and is incomplete. Of fewer than 110,000 clones in the sample, around 74% were seen once. For this clone: Its antigen is unknown. The junction shows a germline mismatch at one end, possibly a read error.

Sample: PBMCs. This chain links TRBV6-5 with TRBJ2-5; D is perhaps TRBD1 (6 bases). The receptor was isolated from a woman in her forties in good health and CMV-seronegative. CDR3 protein: CASSYYRDTRKTQYF. The CDR3 nucleotides are TGTGCCAGCAGCTACTACCGGGACACCCGAAAGACCCAGTACTTC.